This T cell receptor (beta chain) was captured by sequencing in a study of beta chain features in type 1 diabetes. Expressed TCRB transcripts were sequenced because the entire RNA isolate underwent reverse transcription. Produced via immunoSEQ multiplex PCR; TCRdb's table is partial and in-frame only. The sample yields roughly 400,000 clones, 11% to 15% seen once. The J segment lost 4 bases and the V segment lost 6 bases, leaving 5 bases of the junction unmatched. This CDR3 is 13 amino acids long. The germline CDR1 and CDR2 sequences are SNHLY and FYNNEI. The receptor was isolated from a young man in good health. The V gene is TRBV2, the J gene TRBJ1-1, with 7 bases matching TRBD1. Sequencing used naive CD4+ T cells from blood. The CDR3 nucleotides read TGTGCCAGCAGGCAGACAGGGCCCACTGAAGCTTTCTTT. Residues: CASRQTGPTEAFF.